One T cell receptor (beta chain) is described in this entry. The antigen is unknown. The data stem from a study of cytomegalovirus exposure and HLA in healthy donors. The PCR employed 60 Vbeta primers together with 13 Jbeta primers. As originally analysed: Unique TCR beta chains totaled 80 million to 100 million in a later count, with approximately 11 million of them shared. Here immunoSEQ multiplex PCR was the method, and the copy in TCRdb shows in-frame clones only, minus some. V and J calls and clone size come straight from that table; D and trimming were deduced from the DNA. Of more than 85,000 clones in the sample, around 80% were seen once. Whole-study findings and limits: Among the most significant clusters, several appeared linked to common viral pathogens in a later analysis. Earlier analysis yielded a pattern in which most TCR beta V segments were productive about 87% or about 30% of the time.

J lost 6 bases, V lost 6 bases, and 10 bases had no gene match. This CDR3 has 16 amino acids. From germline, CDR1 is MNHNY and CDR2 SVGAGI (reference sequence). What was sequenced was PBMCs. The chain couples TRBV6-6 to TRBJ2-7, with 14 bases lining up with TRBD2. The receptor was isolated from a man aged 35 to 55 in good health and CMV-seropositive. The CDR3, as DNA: TGTGCCAGCAGCCACCCGGGACTAGCGGGAGCGGTCGAGCAGTACTTC. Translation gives CASSHPGLAGAVEQYF.